Following are 21 T cell receptor beta chains from one sample sequenced in a study of OX40 agonist ivuxolimab in advanced cancers. Assay: immunoSEQ multiplex PCR; the TCRdb copy retains only in-frame clones and omits some. The sample has fewer than 15,000 clones, 75% to 85% seen once; the top ten hold 44%. Material: CD4+ or CD8+ T cells sorted from blood, obtained in a trial of the OX40 agonist ivuxolimab. Every receptor here comes from an adult with an advanced solid tumor such as melanoma, head and neck, liver or kidney cancer.

The chain links TRBV27 to TRBJ2-3, with 8 bases matching TRBD1. The CDR3 contains 16 residues. V trimming: 2 bases; J trimming: 2 bases; junction bases outside the gene matches: 6. Germline V lookup: CDR1 MNHEY, CDR2 SMNVEV (reference sequence). This CDR3 reads CASSLGDRGYTDTQYF. CDR3 coding DNA: TGTGCCAGCAGTTTAGGCGACAGGGGATACACAGATACGCAGTATTTT.

This clone was seen just once. The V gene is TRBV11-1, the J gene TRBJ2-5, with TRBD2 matching 9 bases. The CDR3 runs 16 residues. With V trimmed by 2 bases and J by 5 bases, 9 bases remained unmatched. Looked up from germline, CDR1 is SGHAT and CDR2 is FQDESV (reference sequence). In nucleotides, the CDR3 is TGTGCCAGCAGCTTAATTAGCGGGGGACCTTATGAGACCCAGTACTTC. Encoded protein: CASSLISGGPYETQYF.

This chain joins TRBV28 and TRBJ2-7, with D perhaps being TRBD1 or TRBD2 (5 bases each). The CDR3 totals 12 residues. Germline V CDR1 and CDR2: MDHEN, SYDVKM. V was cut by 8 bases and J by 3 bases, with 11 bases left in between. CDR3 amino acids: CASSGARYEQYF. DNA of the CDR3: TGTGCCAGCTCCGGGGCCCGCTACGAGCAGTACTTC.

The rearrangement uses TRBV27 and TRBJ2-7; D may be TRBD1 (5 bases). This CDR3 is 14 amino acids long. Germline assignment: CDR1 MNHEY and CDR2 SMNVEV (reference sequence). Trimming pared 3 bases from V and 0 bases from J, leaving 9 bases between. In DNA form, the CDR3 reads TGTGCCAGCAGTTTTATCCAGGGCTCCTACGAGCAGTACTTC. It is translated as CASSFIQGSYEQYF.

This clone was picked up a small number of times. The chain uses TRBV7-6 and TRBJ1-5; D unresolved. V shed 4 bases and J shed 4 bases, with 5 bases lying between them. This CDR3 contains 12 residues. Looked up from germline, CDR1 is SGHVS and CDR2 is FNYEAQ. The CDR3 protein is CASSSFNQPQHF. CDR3 in DNA: TGTGCCAGCAGCTCCTTTAATCAGCCCCAGCATTTT.

The chain employs TRBV15 and TRBJ2-7; 8 nucleotides match TRBD1. From germline, CDR1 is LNHNV and CDR2 YYDKDF (reference sequence). This CDR3 contains 15 residues. With 2 bases clipped from V and 0 bases from J, the junction kept 3 bases outside the gene matches. CDR3 in amino acids: CATSRRTGSSYEQYF. The CDR3 DNA is TGTGCCACCAGCAGAAGGACAGGGAGCTCCTACGAGCAGTACTTC.

The rearrangement links TRBV27 to TRBJ1-6; TRBD1 might be the D (6 bases). Trimming removed 8 bases at V and 10 bases at J, with 18 bases between. This CDR3 is 14 amino acids long. Germline V CDR1 and CDR2: MNHEY, SMNVEV (reference sequence). CDR3 protein: CASRGGPSWSPLHF. For the CDR3, the DNA is TGTGCCAGCCGGGGGGGGCCAAGTTGGTCACCCCTCCACTTT.

Here the CDR3 DNA reads TGTGCCATCAATCAGGGATTCACAGATACGCAGTATTTT. As protein: CAINQGFTDTQYF. The J gene is TRBJ2-3, the V gene TRBV10-3, with D possibly matching TRBD1 (5 bases). With 7 bases removed from V and 2 bases from J, the gap between germline ends came to 10 bases. Germline assignment: CDR1 ENHRY and CDR2 SYGVKD. CDR3 length: 13 residues.

This chain joins TRBV4-3 and TRBJ2-3; TRBD2 agrees at 11 bases. V lost 1 base, J lost 5 bases, and 8 bases stayed unmatched. This CDR3 contains 17 residues. CDR1 is LGHNA and CDR2 is YSLEER in the germline V gene. The CDR3 DNA reads TGCGCCAGCAGCCAAGGGGTAGCGGGAGGGCCGGAAGATACGCAGTATTTT. Its translation is CASSQGVAGGPEDTQYF.

This chain connects TRBV28 to TRBJ2-3; D is uncertain. V was shortened by 3 bases and J by 3 bases, with 25 bases between the two germline ends. Germline V lookup: CDR1 MDHEN, CDR2 SYDVKM. The CDR3 is 19 amino acids. The CDR3 DNA sequence: TGTGCCAGCAGTTTCGTCCAGGTGGACGATGATGTAGGGACAGATACGCAGTATTTT. Amino acid sequence: CASSFVQVDDDVGTDTQYF.

The J gene is TRBJ2-7, the V gene TRBV11-2; 10 bases fit TRBD1. The CDR3 extends over 14 amino acids. Germline assignment: CDR1 SGHAT and CDR2 FQNNGV. The V segment lost 1 base and the J segment 3 bases; nucleotides outside the gene matches: 0. CDR3 sequence: CASSLGTGGYEQYF. The CDR3, as DNA: TGTGCCAGCAGCTTAGGGACAGGGGGCTACGAGCAGTACTTC.

This clone has just one count. The J gene is TRBJ2-4, the V gene TRBV11-2, with 10 bases identical to TRBD1. This CDR3 has 20 residues. In germline, CDR1 is SGHAT, CDR2 FQNNGV. Trimming at V came to 0 bases and at J to 0 bases, leaving 11 bases not matched to a gene. In DNA form, the CDR3 reads TGTGCCAGCAGCTTAGATCCCCTGGCCGGGACAGGGGTAGCCAAAAACATTCAGTACTTC. Translated, it gives CASSLDPLAGTGVAKNIQYF.

The chain joins TRBV1 to TRBJ1-2. TRBV1 is a recognized pseudogene. The CDR3 totals 15 residues. The CDR3 protein is CTESSVLRKTYGYTF. CDR3 DNA: TGCACAGAATCGTCTGTTTTGCGAAAGACCTATGGCTACACCTTC.

The chain employs TRBV27 and TRBJ2-5; D possibly uses TRBD1 or TRBD2 (5 bases each). Trimming pared 1 base from V and 4 bases from J, leaving 10 bases between. There are 14 residues in the CDR3. From germline, CDR1 is MNHEY and CDR2 SMNVEV (reference sequence). The CDR3 is CASSLLGEGETQYF. In nucleotides, the CDR3 is TGTGCCAGCAGTTTATTGGGGGAAGGAGAGACCCAGTACTTC.

The chain recombines TRBV9 with TRBJ1-1; the D gene is possibly TRBD1 (5 bases). Deletions cut 0 bases from V and 1 base from J, with 7 bases between. The CDR3 spans 14 residues. Germline V CDR1 and CDR2: SGDLS, YYNGEE. This chain's CDR3 is CASSVDRGNTEAFF. CDR3 nucleotide sequence: TGTGCCAGCAGCGTAGATAGGGGGAACACTGAAGCTTTCTTT.

The rearrangement uses TRBV7-2 and TRBJ2-2; perhaps TRBD1 as D (5 bases). This CDR3 is 13 amino acids long. Trimming took 6 bases from V and 0 from J, leaving 5 bases between them. Per germline, CDR1 SGHTA and CDR2 FQGNSA. The chain's CDR3 is CASRGPNTGELFF. In DNA, the CDR3 is TGTGCCAGCAGGGGGCCGAACACCGGGGAGCTGTTTTTT. The whole variable domain, remainder taken from reference TRBV7-2 and TRBJ2-2, is GAGVSQSPSNKVTEKGKDVELRCDPISGHTALYWYRQSLGQGLEFLIYFQGNSAPDKSGLPSDRFSAERTGGSVSTLTIQRTQQEDSAVYLCASRGPNTGELFFGEGSRLTVL.

The rearrangement joins TRBV9 to TRBJ2-2; 8 bases align to TRBD2. The germline V gene has CDR1 SGDLS and CDR2 YYNGEE. CDR3 length: 15 amino acids. Trimming at V came to 3 bases and at J to 7 bases, leaving 8 bases not matched to a gene. The CDR3 loop is CASSASGTSSGELFF. CDR3 sequence (DNA): TGTGCCAGCAGCGCTTCCGGGACTAGTAGCGGGGAGCTGTTTTTT.

The gene calls are TRBV9 and TRBJ2-7; 8 bases align to TRBD2. V was pared by 0 bases and J by 0 bases, with 2 bases of the junction left unmatched. The CDR3 is 15 amino acids. From germline, CDR1 is SGDLS and CDR2 YYNGEE. The DNA of the CDR3 is TGTGCCAGCAGCGTAGCGGGAGGGAGCTCCTACGAGCAGTACTTC. The encoded protein is CASSVAGGSSYEQYF.

J is TRBJ2-5 and V is TRBV27; maybe TRBD2 (6 bases). CDR1 and CDR2 (germline): MNHEY, SMNVEV (reference sequence). With 3 bases removed from V and 5 bases from J, the gap between germline ends came to 16 bases. The CDR3 runs to 15 residues. This CDR3 is CASSFRDGGVETQYF. CDR3 in DNA: TGTGCCAGCAGTTTTAGGGACGGAGGGGTTGAGACCCAGTACTTC.

V is TRBV4-3 and J is TRBJ2-3, with 11 bases identical to TRBD2. J lost 5 bases, V lost 5 bases, and 9 bases had no gene match. Germline-derived CDR1 and CDR2 are LGHNA and YSLEER. The CDR3 sequence is 16 residues long. The CDR3 DNA reads TGCGCCAGCAGCTCTCACTACGGGACTAGCGGAGATACGCAGTATTTT. Amino acids: CASSSHYGTSGDTQYF.

The chain joins TRBV18 to TRBJ2-7, with 7 bases aligning to TRBD1. The CDR3 contains 14 residues. Germline loops: CDR1 KGHSH, CDR2 LQKENI. Trimming at V came to 6 bases and at J to 2 bases, leaving 7 bases not matched to a gene. Here the CDR3 reads CASSEGAYTYEQYF. CDR3 bases: TGTGCCAGCTCCGAGGGGGCCTATACCTACGAGCAGTACTTC.